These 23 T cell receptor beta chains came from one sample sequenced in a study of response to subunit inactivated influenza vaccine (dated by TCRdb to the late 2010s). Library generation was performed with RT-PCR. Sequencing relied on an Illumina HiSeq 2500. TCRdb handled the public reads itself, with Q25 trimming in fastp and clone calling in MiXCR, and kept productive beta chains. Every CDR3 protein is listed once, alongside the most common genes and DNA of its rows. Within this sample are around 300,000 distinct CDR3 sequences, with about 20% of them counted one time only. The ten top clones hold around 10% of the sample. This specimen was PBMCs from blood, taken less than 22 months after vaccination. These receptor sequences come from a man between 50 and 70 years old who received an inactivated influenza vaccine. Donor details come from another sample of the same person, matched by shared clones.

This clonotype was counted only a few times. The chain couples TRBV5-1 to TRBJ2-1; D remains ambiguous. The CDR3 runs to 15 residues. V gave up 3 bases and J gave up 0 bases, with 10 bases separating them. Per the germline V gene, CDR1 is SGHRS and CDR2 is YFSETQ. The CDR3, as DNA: TGCGCCAGCAGCTCCCAAGCCGGCTCCTACAATGAGCAGTTCTTC. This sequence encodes CASSSQAGSYNEQFF.

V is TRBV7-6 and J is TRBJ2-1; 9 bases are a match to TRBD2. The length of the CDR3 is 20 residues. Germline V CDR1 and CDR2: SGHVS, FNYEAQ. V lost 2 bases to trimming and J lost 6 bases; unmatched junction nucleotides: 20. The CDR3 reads CASSLWETSGLTSLRNEQFF. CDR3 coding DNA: TGTGCCAGCAGCTTATGGGAGACTAGCGGACTAACCTCACTACGCAATGAGCAGTTCTTC.

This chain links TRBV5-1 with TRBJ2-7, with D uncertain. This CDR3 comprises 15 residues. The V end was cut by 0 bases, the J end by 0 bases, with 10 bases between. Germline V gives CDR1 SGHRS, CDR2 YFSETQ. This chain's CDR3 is CASSLGFSDSYEQYF. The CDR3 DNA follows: TGCGCCAGCAGCTTGGGGTTCAGCGACTCCTACGAGCAGTACTTC.

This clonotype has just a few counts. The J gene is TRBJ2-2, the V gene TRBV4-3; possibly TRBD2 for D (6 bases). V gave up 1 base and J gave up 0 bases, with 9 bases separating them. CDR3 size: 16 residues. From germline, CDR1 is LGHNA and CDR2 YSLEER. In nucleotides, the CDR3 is TGCGCCAGCAGCCAAGTGGCGGGGACGAACACCGGGGAGCTGTTTTTT. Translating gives CASSQVAGTNTGELFF.

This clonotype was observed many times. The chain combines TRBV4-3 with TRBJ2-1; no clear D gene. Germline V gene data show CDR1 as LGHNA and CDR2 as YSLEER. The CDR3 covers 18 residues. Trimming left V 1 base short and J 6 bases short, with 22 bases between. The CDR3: CASSQATPELAGRNEQFF. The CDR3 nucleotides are TGCGCCAGCAGCCAAGCCACCCCCGAGTTGGCAGGACGCAATGAGCAGTTCTTC.

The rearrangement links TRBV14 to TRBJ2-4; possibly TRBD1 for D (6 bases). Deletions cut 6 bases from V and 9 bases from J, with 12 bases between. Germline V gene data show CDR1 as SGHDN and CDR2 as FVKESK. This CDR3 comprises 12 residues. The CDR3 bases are TGTGCCAGCAGTCCCGTAGGGGGCATTCAGTACTTC. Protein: CASSPVGGIQYF.

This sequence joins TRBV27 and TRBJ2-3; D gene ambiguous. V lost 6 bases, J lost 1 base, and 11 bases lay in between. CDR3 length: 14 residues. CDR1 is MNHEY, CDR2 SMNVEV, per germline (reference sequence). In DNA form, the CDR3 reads TGTGCCAGCAGCCAAAAAGTAGGCACAGATACGCAGTATTTT. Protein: CASSQKVGTDTQYF.

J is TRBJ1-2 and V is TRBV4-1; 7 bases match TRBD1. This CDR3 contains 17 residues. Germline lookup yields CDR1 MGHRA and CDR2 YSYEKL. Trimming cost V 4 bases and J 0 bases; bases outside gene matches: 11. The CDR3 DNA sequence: TGCGCCAGCAGCCTGAATGCCCGGACAGGATCTAACTATGGCTACACCTTC. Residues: CASSLNARTGSNYGYTF.

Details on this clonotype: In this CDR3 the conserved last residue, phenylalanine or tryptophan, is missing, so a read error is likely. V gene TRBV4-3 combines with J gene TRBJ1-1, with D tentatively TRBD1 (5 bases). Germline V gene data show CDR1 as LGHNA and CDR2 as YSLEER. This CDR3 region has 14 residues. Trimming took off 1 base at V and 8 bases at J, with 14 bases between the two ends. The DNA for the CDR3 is TGCGCCAGCAGCCAAGGGGGCAGGGCAGACGAAGCTTTCTCT. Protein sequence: CASSQGGRADEAFS.

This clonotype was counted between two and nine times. CDR3 sequence (DNA): TGTGCCAGCAGCTTAGATTCTCCTAGCGGGAGATTCCCAGATACGCAGTATTTT. This gives the protein CASSLDSPSGRFPDTQYF. The chain recombines TRBV11-2 with TRBJ2-3; 10 nucleotides agree with TRBD2. CDR3 length: 18 amino acids. Germline values: CDR1 SGHAT, CDR2 FQNNGV. Unmatched junction bases numbered 10, after V lost 0 bases and J lost 4 bases.

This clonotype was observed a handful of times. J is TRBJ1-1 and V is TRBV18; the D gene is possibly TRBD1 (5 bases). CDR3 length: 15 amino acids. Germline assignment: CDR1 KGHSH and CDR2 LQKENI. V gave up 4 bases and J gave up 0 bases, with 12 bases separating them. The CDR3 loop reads CASSRRDPMNTEAFF. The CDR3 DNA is TGTGCCAGCTCACGCCGGGACCCAATGAACACTGAAGCTTTCTTT.

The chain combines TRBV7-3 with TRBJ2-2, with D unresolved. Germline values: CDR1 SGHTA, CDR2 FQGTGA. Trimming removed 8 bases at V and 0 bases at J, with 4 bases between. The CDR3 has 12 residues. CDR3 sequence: CASASNTGELFF. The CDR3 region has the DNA TGTGCCAGCGCCTCGAACACCGGGGAGCTGTTTTTT. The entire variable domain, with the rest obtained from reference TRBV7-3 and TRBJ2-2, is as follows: GAGVSQTPSNKVTEKGKYVELRCDPISGHTALYWYRQSLGQGPEFLIYFQGTGAADDSGLPNDRFFAVRPEGSVSTLKIQRTERGDSAVYLCASASNTGELFFGEGSRLTVL.

The CDR3 nucleotides read TGTGCCAGCTCACCACCGCTACCGGGACTCATCACAGATACGCAGTATTTT. Translation: CASSPPLPGLITDTQYF. The rearrangement uses TRBV18 and TRBJ2-3; TRBD2 is a possible D gene (6 bases). In germline, CDR1 is KGHSH, CDR2 LQKENI. This CDR3 is built from 17 residues. Between the trimmed V and J ends, which lost 0 bases and 2 bases, there was a span of 15 bases.

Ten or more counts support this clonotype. CDR3 sequence reads: CASSPGAGTHYGYTF. The CDR3 nucleotides read TGTGCCAGCAGCCCCGGGGCAGGGACCCACTATGGCTACACCTTC. The chain employs TRBV12-3 or TRBV12-4 and TRBJ1-2, with D perhaps matching TRBD1 (5 bases). The CDR3 runs to 15 residues. V lost 6 bases, J lost 3 bases, and 17 bases lay in between.

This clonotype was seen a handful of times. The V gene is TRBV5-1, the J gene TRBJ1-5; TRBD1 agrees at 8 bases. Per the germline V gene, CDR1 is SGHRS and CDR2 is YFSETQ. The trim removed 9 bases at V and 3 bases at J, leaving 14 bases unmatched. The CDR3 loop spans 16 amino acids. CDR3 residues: CANPKPGQVFNQPQHF. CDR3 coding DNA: TGCGCCAACCCGAAACCGGGACAGGTGTTCAATCAGCCCCAGCATTTT.

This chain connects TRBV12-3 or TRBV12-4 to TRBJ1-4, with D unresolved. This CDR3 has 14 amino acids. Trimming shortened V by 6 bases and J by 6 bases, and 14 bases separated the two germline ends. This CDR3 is CASSFGQYDEKLFF. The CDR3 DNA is TGTGCCAGCAGCTTTGGGCAGTATGATGAAAAACTGTTTTTT.

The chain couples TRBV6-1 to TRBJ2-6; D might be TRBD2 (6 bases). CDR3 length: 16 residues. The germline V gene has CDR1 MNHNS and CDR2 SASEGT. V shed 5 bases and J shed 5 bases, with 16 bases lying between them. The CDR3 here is CASSPLSGRRANVLTF. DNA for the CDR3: TGTGCCAGCAGTCCACTCTCCGGGAGACGGGCCAACGTCCTGACTTTC.

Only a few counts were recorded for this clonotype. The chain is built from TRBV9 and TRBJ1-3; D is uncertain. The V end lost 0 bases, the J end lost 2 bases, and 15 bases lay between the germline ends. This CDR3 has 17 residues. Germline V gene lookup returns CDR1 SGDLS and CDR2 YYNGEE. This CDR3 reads CASSVGRPQLAGNTIYF. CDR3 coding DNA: TGTGCCAGCAGCGTAGGCAGGCCTCAACTCGCTGGAAACACCATATATTTT.

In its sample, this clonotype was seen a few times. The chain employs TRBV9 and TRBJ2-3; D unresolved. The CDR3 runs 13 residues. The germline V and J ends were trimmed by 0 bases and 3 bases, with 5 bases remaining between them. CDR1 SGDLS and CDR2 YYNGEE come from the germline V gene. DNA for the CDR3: TGTGCCAGCAGCGTAGCTACGACAGATACGCAGTATTTT. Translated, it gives CASSVATTDTQYF.

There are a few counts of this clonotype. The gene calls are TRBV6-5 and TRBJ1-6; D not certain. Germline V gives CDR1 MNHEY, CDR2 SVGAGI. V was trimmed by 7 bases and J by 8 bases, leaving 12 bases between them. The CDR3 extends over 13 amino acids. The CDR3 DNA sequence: TGTGCCAGCACTTCTGTCGGAGATTCACCCCTCCACTTT. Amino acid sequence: CASTSVGDSPLHF.

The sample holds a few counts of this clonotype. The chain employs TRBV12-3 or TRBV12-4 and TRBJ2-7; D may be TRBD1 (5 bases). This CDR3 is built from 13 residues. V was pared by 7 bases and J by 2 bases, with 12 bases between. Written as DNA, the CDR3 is TGTGCCAGCACGCAGGGTAACACCTACGAGCAGTACTTC. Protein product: CASTQGNTYEQYF.

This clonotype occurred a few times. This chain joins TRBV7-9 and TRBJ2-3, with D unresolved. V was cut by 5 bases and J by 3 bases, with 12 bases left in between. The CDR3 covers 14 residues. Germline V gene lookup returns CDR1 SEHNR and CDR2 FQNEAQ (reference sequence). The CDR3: CASSPVGWTDTQYF. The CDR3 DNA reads TGTGCCAGCAGCCCCGTGGGATGGACAGATACGCAGTATTTT. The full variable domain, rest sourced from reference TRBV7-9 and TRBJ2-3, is DTGVSQNPRHKITKRGQNVTFRCDPISEHNRLYWYRQTLGQGPEFLTYFQNEAQLEKSRLLSDRFSAERPKGSFSTLEIQRTEQGDSAMYLCASSPVGWTDTQYFGPGTRLTVL.

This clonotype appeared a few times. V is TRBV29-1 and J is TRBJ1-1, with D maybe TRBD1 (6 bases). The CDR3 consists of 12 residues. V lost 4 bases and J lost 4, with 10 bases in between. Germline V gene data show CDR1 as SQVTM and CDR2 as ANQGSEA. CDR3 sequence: CSVGGASTEAFF. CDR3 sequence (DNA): TGCAGCGTTGGGGGGGCGTCCACTGAAGCTTTCTTT.